These 30 T cell receptor beta chains share one sample of origin, sequenced in a study of control samples from healthy donors and cancer patients. TCRdb's table, derived via immunoSEQ multiplex PCR, lists solely in-frame clones and lacks some. The profile covers about 83,000 clones, with about nine tenths appearing a single time and 15% to 18% taken by the ten largest. The material sequenced was blood. These receptors were collected from a young man in good health.

This chain connects TRBV7-6 to TRBJ1-2; D gene unclear. CDR1 and CDR2 (germline): SGHVS, FNYEAQ. The CDR3 has 14 amino acids. V lost 0 bases, J lost 8 bases, and 13 bases lay in between. CDR3 sequence (DNA): TGTGCCAGCAGCTTAGCGCATGAGGGATACGGCTACACCTTC. As protein: CASSLAHEGYGYTF.

V and J are TRBV5-1 and TRBJ2-3; 9 positions match TRBD2. Germline-derived CDR1 and CDR2 are SGHRS and YFSETQ. The CDR3 covers 13 residues. Trimming cost V 6 bases and J 3 bases; bases outside gene matches: 2. DNA for the CDR3: TGCGCCAGCACGGGACTAGCTACAGATACGCAGTATTTT. As protein: CASTGLATDTQYF.

The rearrangement joins TRBV4-3 to TRBJ2-7; D is perhaps TRBD1 or TRBD2 (5 bases each). Germline V gene sequence: CDR1 LGHNA, CDR2 YSLEER. This CDR3 has 17 residues. Trimming took 0 bases from V and 3 from J, leaving 18 bases between them. CDR3 coding DNA: TGCGCCAGCAGCCAAGACCTACCTTCAGGGAGACGCTACGAGCAGTACTTC. It encodes CASSQDLPSGRRYEQYF.

V usage is TRBV30 and J usage is TRBJ2-5; 14 bases align to TRBD2. The trim removed 3 bases at V and 1 base at J, leaving 13 bases unmatched. The CDR3 contains 19 residues. CDR1 and CDR2 (germline): GTSNPN, SVGIG (reference sequence). The CDR3 region has the DNA TGTGCCTGGAGCCGGGACAGGAGGACTAGCGGGAGGCTCCAAGAGACCCAGTACTTC. As protein: CAWSRDRRTSGRLQETQYF.

This chain links TRBV28 with TRBJ1-6; perhaps TRBD1 as D (5 bases). V lost 7 bases, J lost 2 bases, and 15 bases lay in between. Looked up from germline, CDR1 is MDHEN and CDR2 is SYDVKM. The CDR3 totals 16 residues. The CDR3 sequence: CASKEGVNPYNSPLHF. The CDR3 DNA reads as TGTGCCAGCAAGGAAGGGGTGAACCCCTATAATTCACCCCTCCACTTT.

The chain joins TRBV6-5 to TRBJ2-7; D is unclear. Trimming took 5 bases from V and 0 from J, leaving 11 bases between them. This CDR3 spans 14 amino acids. CDR1 MNHEY and CDR2 SVGAGI come from the germline V gene. CDR3 amino acids: CASSRTVSSYEQYF. The CDR3, as DNA: TGTGCCAGCAGTAGGACGGTAAGCTCCTACGAGCAGTACTTC.

The rearrangement links TRBV9 to TRBJ2-7, with unresolved D. Trimming stripped 4 bases from V and 3 bases from J, with 17 bases between. Germline lookup yields CDR1 SGDLS and CDR2 YYNGEE. The CDR3 runs to 15 residues. CDR3 protein: CASSPTSTFRYEQYF. The CDR3 bases are TGTGCCAGCAGCCCGACTTCGACATTCCGCTACGAGCAGTACTTC.

This sequence joins TRBV5-5 and TRBJ2-6; 7 bases are a match to TRBD1. Germline trimming cut 4 bases from V and 2 bases from J; bases unmatched to any gene: 6. Germline CDR1 SGHKS, CDR2 YYEKEE (reference sequence). CDR3 length equals 16 residues. In DNA, the CDR3 is TGTGCCAGCAGCGCGCGACAGGGAGCTGGGGCCAACGTCCTGACTTTC. Protein: CASSARQGAGANVLTF.

V gene TRBV6-2 or TRBV6-3 combines with J gene TRBJ1-5, with no clear D. Trimming took 2 bases from V and 4 from J, leaving 21 bases between them. The CDR3 contains 18 residues. In germline, CDR1 is MNHEY, CDR2 SVGEGT. CDR3 amino acids: CASSYTTRATGFNQPQHF. CDR3 sequence (DNA): TGTGCCAGCAGTTACACAACACGGGCGACGGGTTTTAATCAGCCCCAGCATTTT.

The chain couples TRBV7-9 to TRBJ2-7; 8 bases agree with TRBD1. The CDR3 length is 13 residues. Trimming removed 1 base from V and 10 bases from J; junction bases left unmatched: 6. Germline CDR1 SEHNR, CDR2 FQNEAQ (reference sequence). The CDR3 DNA reads TGTGCCAGCAGCTTAGATAAGGACAGGGAACAGTACTTC. It is translated as CASSLDKDREQYF. Full variable domain (rest looked up from reference TRBV7-9 and TRBJ2-7): DTGVSQNPRHKITKRGQNVTFRCDPISEHNRLYWYRQTLGQGPEFLTYFQNEAQLEKSRLLSDRFSAERPKGSFSTLEIQRTEQGDSAMYLCASSLDKDREQYFGPGTRLTVT.

The chain joins TRBV2 to TRBJ2-7; 9 bases line up with TRBD1. Germline CDR1 SNHLY, CDR2 FYNNEI. The CDR3 consists of 14 residues. With 5 bases clipped from V and 5 bases from J, the junction kept 7 bases outside the gene matches. CDR3 sequence reads: CASSSNRGRNEQYF. CDR3 bases: TGTGCCAGCAGTTCCAACAGGGGGCGTAACGAGCAGTACTTC. The variable domain in full, completed from reference TRBV2 and TRBJ2-7, reads EPEVTQTPSHQVTQMGQEVILRCVPISNHLYFYWYRQILGQKVEFLVSFYNNEISEKSEIFDDQFSVERPDGSNFTLKIRSTKLEDSAMYFCASSSNRGRNEQYFGPGTRLTVT.

The chain couples TRBV19 to TRBJ2-1, with 11 bases fitting TRBD2. V shed 6 bases and J 9 bases; nucleotides not matched to a gene: 4. Germline loops: CDR1 LNHDA, CDR2 SQIVND (reference sequence). The CDR3 consists of 13 residues. In DNA, the CDR3 is TGTGCCAGTAGAGGACTAGCGGGTTTTGAGCAGTTCTTC. Its protein is CASRGLAGFEQFF.

The V gene is TRBV30, the J gene TRBJ1-1; D is perhaps TRBD1 (5 bases). The CDR3 has 13 residues. The V gene lost 2 bases and the J gene lost 1 base, with 8 bases spanning the gap. Germline V gives CDR1 GTSNPN, CDR2 SVGIG (reference sequence). CDR3 coding DNA: TGTGCCTGGAGTTTGGGGGGGAACACTGAAGCTTTCTTT. This translates into CAWSLGGNTEAFF.

The chain is built from TRBV19 and TRBJ2-1; TRBD2 agrees at 9 bases. Germline CDR1 is LNHDA and CDR2 is SQIVND (reference sequence). The trim removed 7 bases at V and 4 bases at J, leaving 8 bases unmatched. The CDR3 sequence is 15 residues long. The CDR3 bases are TGTGCCAGTAAAGCGGGAGGCTTACAATACAATGAGCAGTTCTTC. This encodes CASKAGGLQYNEQFF.

The V gene is TRBV7-2, the J gene TRBJ1-1; 7 bases agree with TRBD1. V lost 5 bases, J lost 11 bases, and 8 bases stayed unmatched. Germline V gene sequence: CDR1 SGHTA, CDR2 FQGNSA. The CDR3 runs to 12 residues. In nucleotides, the CDR3 is TGTGCCAGCAGCCCAATACAAGGGGGCGCTTTCTTT. Its translation is CASSPIQGGAFF.

The gene calls are TRBV25-1 and TRBJ1-2; D remains unclear. In germline, CDR1 is MGHDK, CDR2 SYGVNS. This CDR3 spans 14 amino acids. V was shortened by 8 bases and J by 2 bases, with 15 bases between the two germline ends. The CDR3 region is CASSRVGLNYGYTF. CDR3 sequence (DNA): TGTGCCAGCTCGAGAGTTGGACTAAACTATGGCTACACCTTC.

V gene TRBV5-4 combines with J gene TRBJ1-5, with D maybe TRBD1 (5 bases). This CDR3 has 15 amino acids. Trimming stripped 0 bases from V and 1 base from J, with 8 bases between. The V gene's germline CDR1 is SGHNT and CDR2 YYREEE (reference sequence). For the CDR3, the DNA is TGTGCCAGCAGCTTGGGGGGCAGGAGCAATCAGCCCCAGCATTTT. It encodes CASSLGGRSNQPQHF.

The chain employs TRBV6-6 and TRBJ2-1; possibly TRBD2 for D (7 bases). The CDR3 runs 15 residues. CDR1 and CDR2 from the germline V gene are MNHNY and SVGAGI (reference sequence). V lost 6 bases to trimming and J lost 8 bases, with 20 bases between them. CDR3 sequence reads: CASRPGGMEADEQFF. CDR3 DNA sequence: TGTGCCAGCAGGCCGGGGGGCATGGAAGCGGATGAGCAGTTCTTC.

The J gene is TRBJ1-2, the V gene TRBV13; D is uncertain. V lost 2 bases and J lost 3, with 10 bases in between. This CDR3 is 14 amino acids long. Per the germline V gene, CDR1 is PRHDT and CDR2 is FYEKMQ (reference sequence). The CDR3 region has the DNA TGTGCCAGCAGCTTAAGCGGGCCGGACTATGGCTACACCTTC. Protein sequence: CASSLSGPDYGYTF.

The chain links TRBV13 to TRBJ2-3; D is ambiguous. Germline values: CDR1 PRHDT, CDR2 FYEKMQ (reference sequence). V lost 5 bases and J 6 bases, leaving 12 bases between the germline ends. The CDR3 is 13 residues long. Written as DNA, the CDR3 is TGTGCCAGCAGCCGCACTCGGGCGGATACGCAGTATTTT. Its translation: CASSRTRADTQYF. Filled out from reference TRBV13 and TRBJ2-3, the complete variable domain reads AAGVIQSPRHLIKEKRETATLKCYPIPRHDTVYWYQQGPGQDPQFLISFYEKMQSDKGSIPDRFSAQQFSDYHSELNMSSLELGDSALYFCASSRTRADTQYFGPGTRLTVL.

CDR3 region: CASSPGQGALPSTDTQYF. DNA for the CDR3: TGTGCCAGCTCCCCGGGACAGGGGGCTCTTCCTAGCACAGATACGCAGTATTTT. The gene calls are TRBV18 and TRBJ2-3; 12 bases agree with TRBD1. The trim removed 6 bases at V and 0 bases at J, leaving 10 bases unmatched. Germline V CDR1 and CDR2: KGHSH, LQKENI. There are 18 residues in the CDR3.

This clone was observed a single time. The chain has TRBV18 and TRBJ2-2; D is unclear. This CDR3 contains 12 residues. Germline V gives CDR1 KGHSH, CDR2 LQKENI. Trimming removed 2 bases at V and 3 bases at J, with 1 base between. The CDR3 reads CASSPDTGELFF. Written as DNA, the CDR3 is TGTGCCAGCTCACCAGACACCGGGGAGCTGTTTTTT.

V is TRBV7-2 and J is TRBJ2-5; the D gene could be TRBD1 or TRBD2 (5 bases each). V was trimmed by 5 bases and J by 3 bases, leaving 13 bases between them. The CDR3 totals 14 residues. CDR1 and CDR2 from the germline V gene are SGHTA and FQGNSA. CDR3 sequence (DNA): TGTGCCAGCAGCCCCCTCGGGGCGAAAGAGACCCAGTACTTC. Residues: CASSPLGAKETQYF. The whole variable domain, filled in from reference TRBV7-2 and TRBJ2-5, reads GAGVSQSPSNKVTEKGKDVELRCDPISGHTALYWYRQSLGQGLEFLIYFQGNSAPDKSGLPSDRFSAERTGGSVSTLTIQRTQQEDSAVYLCASSPLGAKETQYFGPGTRLLVL.

The V gene is TRBV7-3, the J gene TRBJ2-5, with TRBD1 identical over 9 bases. CDR1 and CDR2 (germline): SGHTA, FQGTGA. The CDR3 covers 13 residues. J lost 5 bases, V lost 5 bases, and 3 bases had no gene match. Here the CDR3 reads CASSPGTGETQYF. Written as DNA, the CDR3 is TGTGCCAGCAGCCCCGGGACAGGGGAGACCCAGTACTTC.

V is TRBV6-1 and J is TRBJ1-2; 9 positions agree with TRBD1. The CDR3 is made up of 15 amino acids. Germline CDR1 reads MNHNS; CDR2 reads SASEGT. The ends lost 3 bases at V and 5 bases at J; junction bases unmatched: 7. CDR3 nucleotides: TGTGCCAGCAGTGATCCCCTTGGACAGGGGTATGGCTACACCTTC. Protein: CASSDPLGQGYGYTF.

The CDR3 region has the DNA TGTGCCAGCTCATCGGACCGACAGACGAACACCGGGGAGCTGTTTTTT. Translated, it gives CASSSDRQTNTGELFF. V gene TRBV18 combines with J gene TRBJ2-2; a weak D match, TRBD1 (5 bases). Germline V gene lookup returns CDR1 KGHSH and CDR2 LQKENI. CDR3 length equals 16 residues. The V and J ends lost 5 bases and 0 bases respectively, with 13 bases between them.

The chain recombines TRBV25-1 with TRBJ1-5, with a weak D call TRBD1 (5 bases). The CDR3 covers 13 residues. The V and J ends lost 4 bases and 4 bases respectively, with 8 bases between them. Germline CDR1 reads MGHDK; CDR2 reads SYGVNS. The CDR3 DNA reads as TGTGCCAGCAGTGGGACATATAATCAGCCCCAGCATTTT. It yields the protein CASSGTYNQPQHF.

V and J are TRBV18 and TRBJ1-3; D remains ambiguous. V lost 6 bases and J 0 bases, leaving 15 bases between the germline ends. This CDR3 comprises 16 residues. Germline V gives CDR1 KGHSH, CDR2 LQKENI. Here the CDR3 DNA reads TGTGCCAGCTCGCGCTCCGGGCCGGACTCTGGAAACACCATATATTTT. This encodes CASSRSGPDSGNTIYF. Drawing the rest from reference TRBV18 and TRBJ1-3, the complete variable domain is NAGVMQNPRHLVRRRGQEARLRCSPMKGHSHVYWYRQLPEEGLKFMVYLQKENIIDESGMPKERFSAEFPKEGPSILRIQQVVRGDSAAYFCASSRSGPDSGNTIYFGEGSWLTVV.

The V gene is TRBV7-6, the J gene TRBJ1-3; the D is unclear. The length of the CDR3 is 15 residues. The germline V gene encodes CDR1 SGHVS and CDR2 FNYEAQ. Trimming removed 3 bases from V and 2 bases from J, with 11 bases in between. DNA for the CDR3: TGTGCCAGCAGCTTTTCGGGGATCCCTGGAAACACCATATATTTT. Protein product: CASSFSGIPGNTIYF. Supplemented by reference TRBV7-6 and TRBJ1-3, the full variable domain reads GAGVSQSPRYKVTKRGQDVALRCDPISGHVSLYWYRQALGQGPEFLTYFNYEAQQDKSGLPNDRFSAERPEGSISTLTIQRTEQRDSAMYRCASSFSGIPGNTIYFGEGSWLTVV.

The chain employs TRBV7-9 and TRBJ2-3; TRBD2 is a possible D gene (5 bases). The V end was cut by 2 bases, the J end by 3 bases, with 12 bases between. CDR1 and CDR2 from the germline V gene are SEHNR and FQNEAQ (reference sequence). This CDR3 has 15 amino acids. The CDR3 loop reads CASSLSGRRTDTQYF. DNA of the CDR3: TGTGCCAGCAGCTTATCAGGAAGGAGGACAGATACGCAGTATTTT. The full variable domain, rest sourced from reference TRBV7-9 and TRBJ2-3, is DTGVSQNPRHKITKRGQNVTFRCDPISEHNRLYWYRQTLGQGPEFLTYFQNEAQLEKSRLLSDRFSAERPKGSFSTLEIQRTEQGDSAMYLCASSLSGRRTDTQYFGPGTRLTVL.